The 30 T cell receptor beta chains reported below all come from one sample, sequenced in a study of monozygotic twins with inflammatory bowel disease. TCRdb reprocessed the 5' RACE reads, with one entry per CDR3 protein and no DNA. Across 200,000 to 250,000 distinct CDR3 sequences, the top ten clones capture around 7.7% of the sample. Sample: blood. The receptors originated from a human donor with ulcerative colitis or Crohn's disease, or a healthy co-twin of an affected twin (not recorded which).

The gene calls are TRBV20-1 and TRBJ1-3; TCRdb reports TRBD1, a call that lacks DNA to check it against. This CDR3 contains 15 residues. Germline V gives CDR1 DFQATT, CDR2 SNEGSKA (reference sequence). CDR3 in amino acids: CSARALQGDGNTIYF.

The chain employs TRBV2 and TRBJ2-6; the D call from TCRdb, TRBD1, cannot be confirmed without DNA. The CDR3 totals 17 residues. Germline V gives CDR1 SNHLY, CDR2 FYNNEI. The CDR3 sequence is CARAPGHGRFGANVLTF.

The rearrangement joins TRBV12-3 or TRBV12-4 to TRBJ2-6. The CDR3 extends over 15 amino acids. CDR3 region: CASKVSSTGANVLTF.

The J gene is TRBJ2-3, the V gene TRBV7-3; TCRdb returns TRBD1, unconfirmable since there is no DNA. The CDR3 is 15 residues long. Germline V gives CDR1 SGHTA, CDR2 FQGTGA. The CDR3 loop is CASSLGLGEKDTQYF.

This chain uses TRBV5-1 with TRBJ2-1; the TCRdb D gene call, TRBD1, has no DNA to confirm it. The CDR3 is made up of 17 amino acids. Germline assignment: CDR1 SGHRS and CDR2 YFSETQ. The CDR3 sequence: CASSRTPRDLSYNEQFF.

The V call is TRBV6-6, the J call TRBJ2-7; TCRdb indicates TRBD1, and absent DNA this call remains unverified. In germline, CDR1 is MNHNY, CDR2 SVGAGI (reference sequence). The CDR3 is made up of 14 amino acids. CDR3: CASSQLAPPYEQYF.

The chain uses TRBV4-2 and TRBJ1-1; TCRdb names TRBD1, which stays unverified in the absence of DNA. CDR3 length equals 13 residues. Germline lookup yields CDR1 LGHNA and CDR2 YNFKEQ. The chain's CDR3 is CASSQELGVEAFF.

The rearrangement uses TRBV5-1 and TRBJ2-1; lacking DNA, the TRBD2 call made by TCRdb goes unchecked. Germline V gives CDR1 SGHRS, CDR2 YFSETQ. This CDR3 is built from 15 residues. The CDR3 region is CASSLRAGNGGEQFF.

This chain uses TRBV7-2 with TRBJ2-5; TCRdb's D call, TRBD1, is unchecked because there is no DNA. Per germline, CDR1 SGHTA and CDR2 FQGNSA. There are 15 residues in the CDR3. The CDR3: CASSPNRGWQETQYF.

The CDR3: CASSLVAGARWTDTQYF. The gene calls are TRBV19 and TRBJ2-3; the D call of TRBD2 rests on TCRdb alone, since no DNA is present to check it. Germline loops: CDR1 LNHDA, CDR2 SQIVND (reference sequence). This CDR3 has 17 amino acids.

The chain joins TRBV30 to TRBJ2-7; TCRdb's D call of TRBD1 is untestable without DNA. In germline, CDR1 is GTSNPN, CDR2 SVGIG (reference sequence). CDR3 size: 14 residues. CDR3 protein: CAWMPVDASREQYF.

V gene TRBV6-1 combines with J gene TRBJ2-1; TCRdb's D call, TRBD1, is unchecked because there is no DNA. Germline CDR1 reads MNHNS; CDR2 reads SASEGT. The CDR3 runs to 15 residues. CDR3 sequence reads: CASSPTGAYQHEQFF.

The genes are TRBV5-1 and TRBJ2-2; the D call from TCRdb, TRBD1, cannot be confirmed without DNA. The CDR3 sequence is 18 residues long. The germline gives CDR1 SGHRS, CDR2 YFSETQ. CDR3 sequence: CASSPGGRQGINTGELFF.

This sequence joins TRBV12-3 or TRBV12-4 and TRBJ1-1; TCRdb names TRBD1, which stays unverified in the absence of DNA. CDR3 length: 14 amino acids. CDR3 sequence: CASSDTGPTTEAFF.

The chain joins TRBV6-2 or TRBV6-3 to TRBJ2-1; without DNA, the TCRdb call of TRBD2 cannot be checked. Germline CDR1 and CDR2: MNHEY and SVGEGT. This CDR3 is 13 amino acids long. CDR3: CASSSGEGNEQFF.

The J gene is TRBJ2-1, the V gene TRBV5-1; no DNA is available, so the TRBD2 call from TCRdb remains unchecked. The CDR3 extends over 16 amino acids. The V gene's germline CDR1 is SGHRS and CDR2 YFSETQ. CDR3 protein: CASSLASGGAKNEQFF.

The chain is built from TRBV14 and TRBJ2-2. The germline CDR1 and CDR2 sequences are SGHDN and FVKESK. The CDR3 spans 16 residues. CDR3: CASSQVNGPFTGELFF.

The chain carries TRBV20-1 and TRBJ2-1; the TRBD2 assignment by TCRdb is unverifiable without DNA. The germline CDR1 and CDR2 sequences are DFQATT and SNEGSKA (reference sequence). This CDR3 has 14 amino acids. CDR3 region: CSALGTSGGNEQFF.

This chain links TRBV14 with TRBJ2-7; TCRdb's D call, TRBD2, is unchecked because there is no DNA. There are 15 residues in the CDR3. Per germline, CDR1 SGHDN and CDR2 FVKESK. The CDR3 region is CASSPRRVSGHEQYF.

V is TRBV7-2 and J is TRBJ2-1; TCRdb proposes TRBD2, but this gene call is untestable without DNA. Per germline, CDR1 SGHTA and CDR2 FQGNSA. The CDR3 runs 14 residues. Here the CDR3 reads CASSLGAGFQEQFF.

This rearrangement joins TRBV6-1 to TRBJ2-7; TCRdb designates TRBD2, a call that cannot be tested without DNA. Germline CDR1 is MNHNS and CDR2 is SASEGT. This CDR3 comprises 15 residues. The CDR3 loop is CASSSSGRGTYEQYF.

V and J are TRBV20-1 and TRBJ2-7; the TCRdb D gene call, TRBD2, has no DNA to confirm it. There are 13 residues in the CDR3. Germline V gene sequence: CDR1 DFQATT, CDR2 SNEGSKA (reference sequence). The CDR3 sequence is CSATTSGAREQYF.

The V call is TRBV18, the J call TRBJ2-1; no DNA is available, so the TRBD1 call from TCRdb remains unchecked. Germline V gene lookup returns CDR1 KGHSH and CDR2 LQKENI. The CDR3 length is 16 residues. The CDR3: CASSFDWDPSYNEQFF.

V gene TRBV9 combines with J gene TRBJ2-3. The CDR3 runs to 13 residues. Germline CDR1 is SGDLS and CDR2 is YYNGEE. The CDR3 is CASSVQEADTQYF.

The V call is TRBV6-6, the J call TRBJ1-4; the TCRdb call, TRBD1, lacks DNA for checking. The CDR3 contains 14 residues. Germline CDR1 is MNHNY and CDR2 is SVGAGI (reference sequence). This chain's CDR3 is CASSRDSAGEKLFF.

The chain is built from TRBV6-2 or TRBV6-3 and TRBJ1-1; TCRdb selects TRBD1, and the lack of DNA leaves this call unchecked. The CDR3 runs 15 residues. Germline V CDR1 and CDR2: MNHEY, SVGEGT. CDR3 sequence: CATGPRERVNTEAFF.

This chain links TRBV5-1 with TRBJ2-5; the D gene TCRdb calls, TRBD1, cannot be checked with no DNA. The CDR3 spans 17 residues. The germline CDR1 and CDR2 sequences are SGHRS and YFSETQ. The CDR3 spells CASSLGTGGRGQETQYF.

The chain links TRBV2 to TRBJ1-4; checking the TCRdb D call of TRBD1 is not possible without DNA. CDR3 size: 15 residues. The V gene's germline CDR1 is SNHLY and CDR2 FYNNEI. The CDR3 loop is CASRLLGGSNEKLFF.

V is TRBV19 and J is TRBJ2-1; the TCRdb call, TRBD2, lacks DNA for checking. Germline CDR1 LNHDA, CDR2 SQIVND (reference sequence). This CDR3 is built from 13 residues. CDR3 amino acids: CASRRTSDTKQFF.

The chain joins TRBV7-3 to TRBJ2-1; with no DNA, the TCRdb D assignment of TRBD2 cannot be verified. CDR1 is SGHTA and CDR2 is FQGTGA in the germline V gene. The CDR3 runs 16 residues. CDR3 loop: CASSLGGGPTYNEQFF.